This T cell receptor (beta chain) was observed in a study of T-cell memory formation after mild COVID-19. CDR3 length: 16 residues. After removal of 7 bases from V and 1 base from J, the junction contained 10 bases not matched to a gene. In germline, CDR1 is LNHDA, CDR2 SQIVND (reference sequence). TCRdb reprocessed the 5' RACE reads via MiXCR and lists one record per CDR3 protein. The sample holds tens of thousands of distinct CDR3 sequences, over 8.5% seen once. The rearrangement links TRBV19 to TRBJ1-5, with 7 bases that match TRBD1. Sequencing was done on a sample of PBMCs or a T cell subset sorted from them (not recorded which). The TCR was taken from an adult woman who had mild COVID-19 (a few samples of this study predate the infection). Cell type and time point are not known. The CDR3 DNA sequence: TGTGCCAGTACGGGACGACCGGGACAGAGCAATCAGCCCCAGCATTTT. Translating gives CASTGRPGQSNQPQHF.